These 8 T cell receptor beta chains originate from one sample sequenced in a study of CD8 T cells in ankylosing spondylitis. Each CDR3 protein gets one entry after TCRdb re-called the 5' RACE reads with MiXCR. The sample shows 50,000 to 65,000 distinct CDR3 sequences, less than 8.5% of them seen only once. Sequencing was performed on blood, either unsorted or a sorted T cell fraction (not recorded which). The receptors originated from a female donor with ankylosing spondylitis or in good health (not recorded which).

There are many counts of this clonotype. The chain is built from TRBV6-1 and TRBJ2-7, with D uncertain. The CDR3 has 15 residues. Trimming removed 0 bases from V and 0 bases from J, with 9 bases in between. CDR1 and CDR2 from the germline V gene are MNHNS and SASEGT. DNA of the CDR3: TGTGCCAGCAGTGAAGCGCTTGGGTCCTCCTACGAGCAGTACGTC. Amino acid sequence: CASSEALGSSYEQYV.

This chain links TRBV5-1 with TRBJ1-1; 8 nucleotides match TRBD1. Germline V gene sequence: CDR1 SGHRS, CDR2 YFSETQ. The length of the CDR3 is 16 residues. V lost 7 bases and J lost 3; bases outside the gene matches: 14. Here the CDR3 DNA reads TGCGCCAGCTCCAACACCAGGGGGCGAGGAGACACTGAAGCTTTCTTT. This encodes CASSNTRGRGDTEAFF.

The J gene is TRBJ2-1, the V gene TRBV5-1, with 7 bases fitting TRBD1. V gave up 1 base and J gave up 5 bases; unmatched junction bases: 6. The CDR3 is 15 amino acids. Germline V lookup: CDR1 SGHRS, CDR2 YFSETQ. The CDR3 DNA reads TGCGCCAGCAGCTTGCTTAGGGGGCTCGACAATGAGCAGTTCTTC. Amino acid sequence: CASSLLRGLDNEQFF.

This clonotype was detected many times. The V and J genes are TRBV5-1 and TRBJ2-3; a possible D gene is TRBD2 (5 bases). The length of the CDR3 is 15 residues. Germline V CDR1 and CDR2: SGHRS, YFSETQ. V was cut by 3 bases and J by 4 bases, with 15 bases left in between. The CDR3 reads CASSSSGDMADTQYF. The CDR3 DNA reads as TGCGCCAGCAGCTCTTCCGGGGATATGGCAGATACGCAGTATTTT.

Concerning this clonotype: This CDR3 fails to terminate in the conserved phenylalanine or tryptophan, so it likely reflects a read error. The rearrangement joins TRBV5-1 to TRBJ2-1; unclear D gene. Germline CDR1 and CDR2: SGHRS and YFSETQ. This CDR3 spans 14 amino acids. CDR3 nucleotide sequence: TGCGCCAGCCGCGGCCTCCACGTATACAATGGGCAGTTCCTC. Encoded protein: CASRGLHVYNGQFL.

This clonotype has a count of ten or more. V gene TRBV3-1 combines with J gene TRBJ2-3, with TRBD2 matching over 8 bases. With 3 bases clipped from V and 0 bases from J, the junction kept 8 bases outside the gene matches. Per the germline V gene, CDR1 is LGHDT and CDR2 is YNNKEL (reference sequence). The CDR3 contains 17 residues. The CDR3 loop is CASSQQLAETSTDTQYF. For the CDR3, the DNA is TGTGCCAGCAGCCAGCAACTAGCGGAAACTAGCACAGATACGCAGTATTTT.

This clonotype was detected many times. The chain joins TRBV10-3 to TRBJ2-2; no definite D call. V lost 10 bases and J lost 1, with 10 bases in between. Per the germline V gene, CDR1 is ENHRY and CDR2 is SYGVKD. There are 13 residues in the CDR3. The CDR3, as DNA: TGTGCCACCCGCCAGGAGAACACCGGGGAGCTGTTTTTT. It specifies CATRQENTGELFF.

This clonotype was counted at least ten times. V and J are TRBV4-2 and TRBJ2-7; no clear D. The ends were cut back, 1 base at V and 1 base at J, with 14 bases in the middle. The CDR3 consists of 16 residues. Germline V gene data show CDR1 as LGHNA and CDR2 as YNFKEQ. CDR3 protein: CASSQVPGGTSYEQYF. For the CDR3, the DNA is TGTGCCAGCAGCCAAGTCCCCGGCGGAACTTCCTACGAGCAGTACTTC.